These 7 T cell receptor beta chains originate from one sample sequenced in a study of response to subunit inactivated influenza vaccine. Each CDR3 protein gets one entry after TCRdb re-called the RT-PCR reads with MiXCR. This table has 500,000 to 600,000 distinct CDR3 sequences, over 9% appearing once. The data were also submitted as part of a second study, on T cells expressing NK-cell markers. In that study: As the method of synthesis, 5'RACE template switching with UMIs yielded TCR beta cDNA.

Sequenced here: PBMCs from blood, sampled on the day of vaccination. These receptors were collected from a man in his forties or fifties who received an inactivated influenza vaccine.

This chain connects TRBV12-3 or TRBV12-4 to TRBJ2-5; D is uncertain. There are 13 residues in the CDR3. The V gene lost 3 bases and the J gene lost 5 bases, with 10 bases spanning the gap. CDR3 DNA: TGTGCCAGCAGTTTCCGGGTGGATGAGACCCAGTACTTC. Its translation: CASSFRVDETQYF.

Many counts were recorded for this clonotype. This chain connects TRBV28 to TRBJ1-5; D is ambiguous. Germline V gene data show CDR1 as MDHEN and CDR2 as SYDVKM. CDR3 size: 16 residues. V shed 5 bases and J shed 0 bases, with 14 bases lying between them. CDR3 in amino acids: CASSTGDIYSNQPQHF. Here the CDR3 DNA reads TGTGCCAGCAGTACGGGCGATATTTATAGCAATCAGCCCCAGCATTTT.

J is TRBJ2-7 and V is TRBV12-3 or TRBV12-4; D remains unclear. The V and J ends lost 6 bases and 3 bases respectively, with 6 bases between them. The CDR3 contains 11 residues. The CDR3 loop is CASSINYEQYF. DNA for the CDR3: TGTGCCAGCAGCATCAACTACGAGCAGTACTTC.

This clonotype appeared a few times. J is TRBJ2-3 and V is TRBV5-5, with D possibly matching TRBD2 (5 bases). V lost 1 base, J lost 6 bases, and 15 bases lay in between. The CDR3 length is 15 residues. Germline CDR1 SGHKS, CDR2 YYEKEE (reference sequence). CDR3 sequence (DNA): TGTGCCAGCAGCTTGATGATCGCGGGTCCGGATACGCAGTATTTT. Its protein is CASSLMIAGPDTQYF.

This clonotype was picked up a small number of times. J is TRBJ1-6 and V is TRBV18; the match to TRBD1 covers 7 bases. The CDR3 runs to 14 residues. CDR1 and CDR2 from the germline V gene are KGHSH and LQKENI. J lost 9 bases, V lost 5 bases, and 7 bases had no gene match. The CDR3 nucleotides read TGTGCCAGCTCAAATCAGGGGGGCGCTTCACCCCTCCACTTT. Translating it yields CASSNQGGASPLHF.

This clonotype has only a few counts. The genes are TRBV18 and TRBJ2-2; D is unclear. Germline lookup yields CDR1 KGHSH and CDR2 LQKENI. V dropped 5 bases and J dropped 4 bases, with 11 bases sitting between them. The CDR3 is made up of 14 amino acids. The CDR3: CASSSTVLTGELFF. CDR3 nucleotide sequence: TGTGCCAGCTCAAGTACAGTACTCACCGGGGAGCTGTTTTTT.

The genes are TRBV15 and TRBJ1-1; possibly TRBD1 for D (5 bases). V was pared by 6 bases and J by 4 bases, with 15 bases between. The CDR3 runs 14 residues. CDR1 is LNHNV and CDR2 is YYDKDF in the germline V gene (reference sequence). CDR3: CATRGVGARTEAFF. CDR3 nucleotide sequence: TGTGCCACCAGGGGGGTGGGCGCTCGCACTGAAGCTTTCTTT.